A single sample gave rise to the 15 T cell receptor beta chains below, sequenced in a study of shared T cell receptors in the human thymus. Clones were read by immunoSEQ multiplex PCR, and TCRdb kept only the in-frame ones, dropping some. The sample includes 700,000 or so clones, approximately 83% of them seen just once. The same sample was also used in a study of human thymus T cells.

Material: thymocytes. The receptor source for this set is a girl under three years old with a congenital heart defect.

The CDR3 protein is CASSLGPSNTEAFF. CDR3 coding DNA: TGTGCCAGCAGCTTGGGGCCGTCGAACACTGAAGCTTTCTTT. The chain is built from TRBV5-4 and TRBJ1-1, with D uncertain. The ends were cut back, 0 bases at V and 1 base at J, with 7 bases in the middle. The CDR3 consists of 14 residues. The germline CDR1 and CDR2 sequences are SGHNT and YYREEE (reference sequence). Looking up the rest from reference TRBV5-4 and TRBJ1-1 gives the full variable domain: ETGVTQSPTHLIKTRGQQVTLRCSSQSGHNTVSWYQQALGQGPQFIFQYYREEENGRGNFPPRFSGLQFPNYSSELNVNALELDDSALYLCASSLGPSNTEAFFGQGTRLTVV.

This chain links TRBV7-9 with TRBJ2-1, with a possible D match to TRBD1 (8 bases). CDR3 size: 15 residues. Germline CDR1 is SEHNR and CDR2 is FQNEAQ (reference sequence). The V end lost 4 bases, the J end lost 6 bases, and 16 bases lay between the germline ends. The CDR3 is CASSYRTGRANEQFF. CDR3 nucleotides: TGTGCCAGCAGCTACCGGACAGGGAGGGCCAATGAGCAGTTCTTC.

The genes are TRBV5-8 and TRBJ1-1; D ambiguous. Per germline, CDR1 SGHTS and CDR2 YDEGEE. The length of the CDR3 is 12 residues. V dropped 7 bases and J dropped 1 base, with 8 bases sitting between them. As DNA, the CDR3 is TGTGCCAGCCCATTAGAGAACACTGAAGCTTTCTTT. Amino acid sequence: CASPLENTEAFF. The full variable domain, rest sourced from reference TRBV5-8 and TRBJ1-1, is EAGVTQSPTHLIKTRGQQATLRCSPISGHTSVYWYQQALGLGLQFLLWYDEGEERNRGNFPPRFSGRQFPNYSSELNVNALELEDSALYLCASPLENTEAFFGQGTRLTVV.

The V call is TRBV19, the J call TRBJ1-2, with TRBD1 as a possible D gene (6 bases). V dropped 7 bases and J dropped 6 bases, with 21 bases sitting between them. CDR3 length equals 15 residues. CDR1 is LNHDA and CDR2 is SQIVND in the germline V gene (reference sequence). The CDR3 loop is CASTFGWGRRDGYTF. CDR3 sequence (DNA): TGTGCCAGTACTTTCGGGTGGGGGCGCCGGGATGGCTACACCTTC.

Notes on this clone: Germline and junction disagree at one end, which may indicate a read error. At the DNA level, this CDR3 is encoded by other sequences in the same sample as well. V and J are TRBV27 and TRBJ1-6; no reliable D call. CDR3 size: 17 residues. Germline CDR1 and CDR2: MNHEY and SMNVEV (reference sequence). CDR3 nucleotide sequence: TGTGCCAGCAGTTTTCGGTCAAAGAGCTCCTATAATTCCCCCCTCCACTTT. Protein: CASSFRSKSSYNSPLHF.

This chain joins TRBV28 and TRBJ1-4, with 7 bases that match TRBD1. Per germline, CDR1 MDHEN and CDR2 SYDVKM. V dropped 0 bases and J dropped 4; count of bases not matched to a gene: 8. The CDR3 is 17 residues long. CDR3 in DNA: TGTGCCAGCAGTTTATGGGTCGAGGGACAGAGTAATGAAAAACTGTTTTTT. Translation: CASSLWVEGQSNEKLFF.

The rearrangement links TRBV5-8 to TRBJ1-2; 9 bases line up with TRBD1. This CDR3 comprises 15 residues. The V gene end was trimmed by 4 bases and the J gene end by 8 bases; junction bases not matched to a gene: 12. Germline CDR1 reads SGHTS; CDR2 reads YDEGEE. This chain's CDR3 is CASSPPLPTGGGYTF. The CDR3 DNA is TGTGCCAGCAGCCCTCCCCTACCGACAGGGGGGGGCTACACCTTC. Full variable domain (remainder filled in from reference TRBV5-8 and TRBJ1-2): EAGVTQSPTHLIKTRGQQATLRCSPISGHTSVYWYQQALGLGLQFLLWYDEGEERNRGNFPPRFSGRQFPNYSSELNVNALELEDSALYLCASSPPLPTGGGYTFGSGTRLTVV.

This chain connects TRBV11-2 to TRBJ2-1; a weak D match, TRBD1 (5 bases). V was cut by 0 bases and J by 9 bases, with 15 bases left in between. The CDR3 covers 15 residues. Germline loops: CDR1 SGHAT, CDR2 FQNNGV. CDR3 in amino acids: CASSLEGASISEQFF. As DNA, the CDR3 is TGTGCCAGCAGCTTAGAAGGGGCTAGTATTAGTGAGCAGTTCTTC.

The V gene is TRBV5-4, the J gene TRBJ2-7; possibly TRBD1 for D (6 bases). The CDR3 spans 15 residues. The germline gives CDR1 SGHNT, CDR2 YYREEE (reference sequence). Trimming stripped 1 base from V and 4 bases from J, with 15 bases between. The DNA of the CDR3 is TGTGCCAGCAGCTTGCGCAGGGGAGTTTTGTACGAGCAGTACTTC. This sequence encodes CASSLRRGVLYEQYF.

This clone came up a few times. This chain connects TRBV15 to TRBJ1-1; D gene ambiguous. The CDR3 extends over 15 amino acids. Germline V gene lookup returns CDR1 LNHNV and CDR2 YYDKDF (reference sequence). Trimming stripped 0 bases from V and 0 bases from J, with 8 bases between. The DNA of the CDR3 is TGTGCCACCAGCAGAGATTTTTGGCTGAACACTGAAGCTTTCTTT. It yields the protein CATSRDFWLNTEAFF. The whole variable domain, filled in from reference TRBV15 and TRBJ1-1, reads DAMVIQNPRYQVTQFGKPVTLSCSQTLNHNVMYWYQQKSSQAPKLLFHYYDKDFNNEADTPDNFQSRRPNTSFCFLDIRSPGLGDTAMYLCATSRDFWLNTEAFFGQGTRLTVV.

This rearrangement joins TRBV9 to TRBJ2-7; 10 positions agree with TRBD1. Germline V gene sequence: CDR1 SGDLS, CDR2 YYNGEE. CDR3 size: 14 residues. Trimming at V came to 3 bases and at J to 2 bases, leaving 2 bases not matched to a gene. Here the CDR3 DNA reads TGTGCCAGCAGCGGACAGGGGGCTACCTACGAGCAGTACTTC. It is translated as CASSGQGATYEQYF.

V is TRBV14 and J is TRBJ2-5; TRBD2 matches 11 bases. The CDR3 spans 15 residues. The trim removed 7 bases at V and 1 base at J, leaving 5 bases unmatched. Germline CDR1 reads SGHDN; CDR2 reads FVKESK. The CDR3 loop is CASNPSGGFQETQYF. The DNA of the CDR3 is TGTGCCAGCAACCCTAGCGGGGGGTTCCAAGAGACCCAGTACTTC. Looking up the rest from reference TRBV14 and TRBJ2-5 gives the full variable domain: EAGVTQFPSHSVIEKGQTVTLRCDPISGHDNLYWYRRVMGKEIKFLLHFVKESKQDESGMPNNRFLAERTGGTYSTLKVQPAELEDSGVYFCASNPSGGFQETQYFGPGTRLLVL.

This chain joins TRBV19 and TRBJ2-5; 11 bases fit TRBD2. Looked up from germline, CDR1 is LNHDA and CDR2 is SQIVND (reference sequence). V lost 7 bases to trimming and J lost 2 bases; unmatched junction nucleotides: 9. The CDR3 is 16 residues long. CDR3 coding DNA: TGTGCCAGTAACAACTCTAGCGGGGGGTTTCAAGAGACCCAGTACTTC. Protein sequence: CASNNSSGGFQETQYF.

CDR3 region: CASSWQGPDTQYF. CDR3 bases: TGTGCCAGCAGTTGGCAGGGCCCAGATACGCAGTATTTT. The chain is built from TRBV7-2 and TRBJ2-3; TRBD1 might be the D (5 bases). The V end lost 6 bases, the J end lost 4 bases, and 11 bases lay between the germline ends. This CDR3 is built from 13 residues. Germline loops: CDR1 SGHTA, CDR2 FQGNSA.

The chain combines TRBV27 with TRBJ1-2; D remains ambiguous. Trimming took 3 bases from V and 3 from J, leaving 8 bases between them. This CDR3 has 13 amino acids. Germline values: CDR1 MNHEY, CDR2 SMNVEV (reference sequence). The CDR3 sequence is CASSFGRYYGYTF. As DNA, the CDR3 is TGTGCCAGCAGTTTCGGGAGGTACTATGGCTACACCTTC.